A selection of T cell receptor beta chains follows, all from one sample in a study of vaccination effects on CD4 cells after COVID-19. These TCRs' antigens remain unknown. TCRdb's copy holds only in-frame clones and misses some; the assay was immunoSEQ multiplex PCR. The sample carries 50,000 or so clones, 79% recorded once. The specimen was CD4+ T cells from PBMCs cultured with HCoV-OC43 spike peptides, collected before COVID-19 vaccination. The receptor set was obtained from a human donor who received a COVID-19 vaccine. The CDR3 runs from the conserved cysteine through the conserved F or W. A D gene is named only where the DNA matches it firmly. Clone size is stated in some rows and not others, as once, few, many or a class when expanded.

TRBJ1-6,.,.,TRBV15,TGTGCCACCAGCAGAGAGTGGGTTCTAAGGAATTCACCCCTCCACTTT,CATSREWVLRNSPLHF
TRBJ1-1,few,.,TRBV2,TGTGCCAGCAAAGAGAACACTGAAGCTTTCTTT,CASKENTEAFF
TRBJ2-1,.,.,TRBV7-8,TGTGCCAGCAGCTTGGCCACTTCGGGGTTTGAGCAGTTCTTC,CASSLATSGFEQFF
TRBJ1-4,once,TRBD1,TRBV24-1,TGTGCCACCAGTGACGGGACAGACTTCGCAACTAATGAAAAACTGTTTTTT,CATSDGTDFATNEKLFF
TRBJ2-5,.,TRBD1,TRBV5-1,TGCGCCAGCAGCTTGCTGGACAGGGTGGTGGAGACCCAGTACTTC,CASSLLDRVVETQYF
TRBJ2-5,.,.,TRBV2,TGTGCCACCCGGGAAGCGTCGGAGACCCAGTACTTC,CATREASETQYF
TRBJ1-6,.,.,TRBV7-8,TGTGCCAGCAGCTTCAACAGTAACGGGTCACCCCTCCACTTT,CASSFNSNGSPLHF
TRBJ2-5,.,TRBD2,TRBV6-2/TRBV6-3,TGTGCCAGCAGTTACTCGACTAGCGGGGGGGCCGTTCAAGAGACCCAGTACTTC,CASSYSTSGGAVQETQYF
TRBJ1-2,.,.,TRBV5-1,TGCGCCAGCAGCTTGGGGGCAGGATTAGACTATGGCTACACCTTC,CASSLGAGLDYGYTF
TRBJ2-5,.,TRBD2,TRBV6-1,TGTGCCAGCAGTGATGAGCGGGGGGGGAGGGAGACCCAGTACTTC,CASSDERGGRETQYF
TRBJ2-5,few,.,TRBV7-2,TGTGCCAGCAGCTTAGATGGGTCAGGGGAGACCCAGTACTTC,CASSLDGSGETQYF
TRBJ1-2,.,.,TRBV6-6,TGTGCCAGCAGTTACCGGAATTTAGGGGGGAATGGCTACACCTTC,CASSYRNLGGNGYTF
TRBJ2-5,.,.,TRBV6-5,TGTGCCAGCAGCTCTGGACTTGGGACCCAGTACTTC,CASSSGLGTQYF
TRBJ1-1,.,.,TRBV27,TGTGCCAGCAGTTCCCTAAAGGTCCCAATGAACACTGAAGCTTTCTTT,CASSSLKVPMNTEAFF
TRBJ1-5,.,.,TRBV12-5,TGTGCTAGTGCCCGGGGGCAGGAGTTTAGCAATCAGCCCCAGCATTTT,CASARGQEFSNQPQHF
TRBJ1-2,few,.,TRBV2,TGTGCCAGCAGTGAATCTAACTATGGCTACACCTTC,CASSESNYGYTF
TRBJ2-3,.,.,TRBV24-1,TGTGCCACCAGTGTAGCCGGATTCCTAGGCACAGATACGCAGTATTTT,CATSVAGFLGTDTQYF
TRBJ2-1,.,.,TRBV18,TGTGCCAGCTCACCTCTGGGGAACAATGAGCAGTTCTTC,CASSPLGNNEQFF
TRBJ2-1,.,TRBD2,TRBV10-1,TGCGCCAGCAGTGAGTCGAAGGTAGCGGGGGGGGATGAGCAGTTCTTC,CASSESKVAGGDEQFF
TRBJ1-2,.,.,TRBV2,TGTGCCAGCTTCCAAAACGGGGGCTATGGCTACACCTTC,CASFQNGGYGYTF
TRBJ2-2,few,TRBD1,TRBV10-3,TGTGCCCTCGGGACAGAGAACACCGGGGAGCTGTTTTTT,CALGTENTGELFF
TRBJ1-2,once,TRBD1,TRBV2,TGTGCCAGCAGTGAAGGACAGGGGGCATATGGCTACACCTTC,CASSEGQGAYGYTF
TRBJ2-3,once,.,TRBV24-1,TGTGCCACCAGTGATCCACAGGGTCCCGATGCCACAGATACGCAGTATTTT,CATSDPQGPDATDTQYF
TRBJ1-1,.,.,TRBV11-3,TGTGCCAGCAGCGGGGGGTTGGGGCCAGCTTTCTTT,CASSGGLGPAFF
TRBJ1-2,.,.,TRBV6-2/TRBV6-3,TGTGCCAGCAGTTATTTGGGGGCCTACTATGGCTACACCTTC,CASSYLGAYYGYTF
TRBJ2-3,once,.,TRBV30,TGTGCCTGGAGGGACGGTCGGTCTAGCACAGATACGCAGTATTTT,CAWRDGRSSTDTQYF
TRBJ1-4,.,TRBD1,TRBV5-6,TGTGCCAGCAGCTTGATCGGGACAGGGGAAGATAATGAAAAACTGTTTTTT,CASSLIGTGEDNEKLFF